This is a list of T cell receptor beta chains from one sample in a study of identical twins' blood T cells. TCRdb re-derived calls from the 5' RACE reads in MiXCR, one entry per CDR3 protein. The table includes 350,000 to 450,000 distinct CDR3 sequences, more than 25% detected once. The sequenced material came from PBMCs. The origin of the receptors is a woman aged 18-49 years in good health. The CDR3 runs from the conserved cysteine through the conserved F or W. A D gene is named only where the DNA matches it firmly. Part of the rows lack a size; the others show once, few, many or a class for expanded clones.

TRBV5-1	NA	many	TRBJ1-1	TGCGCCAGCCGGGACACCTACACTGAAGCTTTCTTT	CASRDTYTEAFF
TRBV20-1	TRBD2	NA	TRBJ2-7	TGCAGTGCTAGACTAGCGGGGTTGTACGAGCAGTACTTC	CSARLAGLYEQYF
TRBV2	NA	many	TRBJ1-5	TGTGCCAGCAGCGCCAAGAGGGTTCAGGTTAGCAATCAGCCCCAGCATTTT	CASSAKRVQVSNQPQHF
TRBV7-2	TRBD1	NA	TRBJ1-2	TGTGCCAGCAGCTCAAGCCGAGGGACAGGTGATGGCTACACCTTC	CASSSSRGTGDGYTF
TRBV12-3/TRBV12-4	TRBD2	few	TRBJ2-7	TGTGCCAGCGCCCTCAGGGGAGCGGGAGTAGAAGAGCAGTACTTC	CASALRGAGVEEQYF
TRBV19	TRBD1	NA	TRBJ2-2	TGTGCCAGTAGTACGACAGGGTCGAACACCGGGGAGCTGTTTTTT	CASSTTGSNTGELFF
TRBV14	NA	few	TRBJ1-1	TGTGCCAGCAGCCACCCGGGACTGATCACTGAAGCTTTCTTT	CASSHPGLITEAFF
TRBV4-3	NA	NA	TRBJ2-1	TGCGCCAGCAGCCAAGGTTTAGAGAATGAGCGGTTCTTC	CASSQGLENERFF
TRBV25-1	NA	few	TRBJ1-5	TGTGCCAGCAGTGAATACGGCAGTAGCAATCAGCCCCAGCATTTT	CASSEYGSSNQPQHF
TRBV20-1	NA	NA	TRBJ1-2	TGCAGTGCTATCATAATAGGGGAAACCTATGGCTACACCTTC	CSAIIIGETYGYTF
TRBV18	NA	NA	TRBJ1-2	TGTGCCAGCTCACTTCGTGGAACCCATGGCTACACCTTC	CASSLRGTHGYTF
TRBV20-1	TRBD1	NA	TRBJ1-4	TGCAGTGCGGTCCTGGACAGGGGGAGTGGAAAACTGTTTTTT	CSAVLDRGSGKLFF
TRBV7-9	TRBD1	few	TRBJ2-2	TGTGCCAGCAGCTCAACAGGGGATACCGGGGAGCTGTTTTTT	CASSSTGDTGELFF
TRBV20-1	NA	once	TRBJ2-1	TGCAGTGCTAGAGAGGGGAACGGCGACAATGAGCAGTTCTTC	CSAREGNGDNEQFF
TRBV20-1	NA	NA	TRBJ1-1	TGCAGTGCTGGAGATGGCAGGTTGGTGGCTTTCTTT	CSAGDGRLVAFF
TRBV27	NA	few	TRBJ1-5	TGTGCCAGCAGTTTAAGGGTGAGAAATCAGCCCCAGCATTTT	CASSLRVRNQPQHF
TRBV20-1	NA	many	TRBJ1-1	TGCAGTGCTAGAGAGGGCGGACTGGCATGGGCTTTCTTT	CSAREGGLAWAFF
TRBV9	NA	NA	TRBJ2-7	TGTGCCAGCAGCTCCGGGGCTTACTACGAGCAGCACTTC	CASSSGAYYEQHF
TRBV5-1	NA	few	TRBJ2-7	TGCGCCAGTCGCTACAGCGGAACCTACGAGCAGTACTTC	CASRYSGTYEQYF
TRBV20-1	NA	NA	TRBJ2-1	TGCAGTGCTAGAGATCGGGGACCCCCGATGGGGGAGCAGTTCTTC	CSARDRGPPMGEQFF
TRBV7-2	NA	many	TRBJ1-2	TGTGCCAGCAGCTTGGAAGGTTACGGCTACACCTTC	CASSLEGYGYTF
TRBV6-2/TRBV6-3	NA	NA	TRBJ2-7	TGTGCCAGCAGTTACTCGAAGACTCACGAGCAGTACTTC	CASSYSKTHEQYF
TRBV5-6	NA	few	TRBJ1-1	TGTGCCAGCAGCGGGATACAGGGCATTGAAGCTTTCTTT	CASSGIQGIEAFF
TRBV20-1	NA	NA	TRBJ1-2	TGCAGTGCGAATATGCTTGATCTAATTGGGGGCTACACCTTC	CSANMLDLIGGYTF
TRBV30	NA	NA	TRBJ1-1	TGTGCCGGTCTGGAGTTCCCCACTGAAGCTTTCTTT	CAGLEFPTEAFF
TRBV6-2/TRBV6-3	NA	NA	TRBJ1-2	TGTGCCAGCAGCCCTGTCGGGCAGATGAATATCGGAAACTATGGCTACACCTTC	CASSPVGQMNIGNYGYTF
TRBV20-1	NA	NA	TRBJ1-1	TGCAGTGCTAGAAAAGCAGCTGGAGGCACTGAAGCTTTCTTT	CSARKAAGGTEAFF
TRBV10-3	NA	few	TRBJ2-3	TGTGCCATTAGTGGTGGCGGGGGCACAGATACGCAGTATTTT	CAISGGGGTDTQYF
TRBV5-8	NA	few	TRBJ1-2	TGTGCCAGCAGCCCCAACAGGGTATACAACTATGGCTACACCTTC	CASSPNRVYNYGYTF
TRBV12-3/TRBV12-4	NA	NA	TRBJ1-1	TGTGCCAGCAGTTTCCTTGAAGCTTTCTTT	CASSFLEAFF
TRBV15	NA	NA	TRBJ1-5	TGTGCCACCAGCAGAGATCCTGATCAGCCCCAGCATTTT	CATSRDPDQPQHF
TRBV6-4	NA	NA	TRBJ2-3	TGTGCCAGCAGTGCCGACCATACCACAGATACGCGGTATTTT	CASSADHTTDTRYF
TRBV9	TRBD2	few	TRBJ2-5	TGTGCCAGCAGCGTAGCGGGGGGGTTCCAAGAGACCCAGTACTTC	CASSVAGGFQETQYF
TRBV27	TRBD1	few	TRBJ2-5	TGTGCCAGCAGTCGGGACAGGGAGGAGACCCAGTACTTC	CASSRDREETQYF
TRBV6-1	TRBD1	NA	TRBJ1-1	TGTGCCAGCACCGCGGGACAGGGAAAGAACACTGAAGCTTTCTTT	CASTAGQGKNTEAFF
TRBV18	NA	NA	TRBJ1-6	TGTGCCAGCTCACCATTGGGGACATGGGCCAAAAATTCACCCCTCCACTTC	CASSPLGTWAKNSPLHF
TRBV20-1	NA	once	TRBJ1-2	TGCAGTGCTCACGGGGCGGGAGAAGGCTACACCTTC	CSAHGAGEGYTF
TRBV6-6	NA	NA	TRBJ1-4	TGTGCCAGCGACGGAGGAGAAAAACTGTTTTTT	CASDGGEKLFF
TRBV7-3	NA	few	TRBJ1-1	TGTGCCAGCAGCTTATGGGGTGGTGAAGCTTTCTTT	CASSLWGGEAFF
TRBV6-5	TRBD1	NA	TRBJ1-4	TGTGCCAGCAGTTGGGACAGAAATAATGAAAAACTGTTTTTT	CASSWDRNNEKLFF
TRBV30	NA	few	TRBJ1-2	TGTGCCTTGAGGCGGCGGCTTCTTAACTATGGCTACACCTTC	CALRRRLLNYGYTF
TRBV5-1	NA	NA	TRBJ2-1	TGCGCCAGCAGCTTGGAACTAGCACGGAATGAGCAGTTCTTC	CASSLELARNEQFF
TRBV11-3	NA	many	TRBJ1-1	TGTGCCAGCAGCAGCGGGGGGATGAACACTGAAGCTTTCTTT	CASSSGGMNTEAFF